These 26 T cell receptor beta chains originate from one sample sequenced in a study of blood T cell repertoires in COVID-19. Clones were read by immunoSEQ multiplex PCR, and TCRdb kept only the in-frame ones, dropping some. The sample has some 83,000 clones, 89% seen once; the top ten hold approximately 2.4%. Sequences were obtained from peripheral blood. The receptors originated from a man over 45 with acute or convalescent COVID-19.

The chain carries TRBV9 and TRBJ2-2; TRBD2 is a possible D gene (5 bases). CDR3 length: 13 residues. V was pared by 1 base and J by 7 bases, with 8 bases between. CDR1 and CDR2 (germline): SGDLS, YYNGEE. The CDR3 DNA follows: TGTGCCAGCAGCGTACTGGGAGTCGGGGAGCTGTTTTTT. This sequence encodes CASSVLGVGELFF.

The chain is built from TRBV4-1 and TRBJ2-7; 12 bases agree with TRBD2. CDR1 is MGHRA, CDR2 YSYEKL, per germline. After removal of 1 base from V and 3 bases from J, the junction contained 7 bases not matched to a gene. The CDR3 sequence is 17 residues long. The CDR3 sequence: CASSQGPGLAGNYEQYF. The DNA of the CDR3 is TGCGCCAGCAGCCAAGGTCCGGGACTAGCGGGTAACTACGAGCAGTACTTC.

CDR3 in amino acids: CASLGGTGELFF. CDR3 bases: TGTGCCAGCCTGGGGGGCACCGGGGAGCTGTTTTTT. The chain joins TRBV25-1 to TRBJ2-2; a possible D gene is TRBD2 (6 bases). This CDR3 has 12 amino acids. The ends were cut back, 8 bases at V and 4 bases at J, with 8 bases in the middle. Germline CDR1 MGHDK, CDR2 SYGVNS. Based on the CDR3 plus reference TRBV25-1 and TRBJ2-2, the full variable domain is EADIYQTPRYLVIGTGKKITLECSQTMGHDKMYWYQQDPGMELHLIHYSYGVNSTEKGDLSSESTVSRIRTEHFPLTLESARPSHTSQYLCASLGGTGELFFGEGSRLTVL.

The V gene is TRBV21-1, the J gene TRBJ2-5; the DNA was not compared with TRBD1, the D call given in the table. TRBV21-1 is noted as a pseudogene. The CDR3 is 15 amino acids. CDR3 nucleotides: TGTGCCAGCAGCAATCGCCGGGACAACCAAGAGACCCAGTACTTC. This sequence encodes CASSNRRDNQETQYF.

The chain couples TRBV6-5 to TRBJ2-3; D is ambiguous. The CDR3 covers 13 residues. Trimming left V 7 bases short and J 6 bases short, with 14 bases between. Germline V gives CDR1 MNHEY, CDR2 SVGAGI. The CDR3 is CASTNGRKDTQYF. The CDR3 coding sequence is TGTGCCAGCACGAACGGCAGGAAGGATACGCAGTATTTT.

The table lists this clone with a few counts. V is TRBV11-2 and J is TRBJ2-2; 9 bases align to TRBD2. CDR3 length: 16 amino acids. V shed 6 bases and J 6 bases; nucleotides not matched to a gene: 11. Germline loops: CDR1 SGHAT, CDR2 FQNNGV. DNA for the CDR3: TGTGCCAGCAGGCGTTTGCGGGAGGGCCATGCCGGGGAGCTGTTTTTT. This sequence encodes CASRRLREGHAGELFF.

This clone was counted only a few times. The genes are TRBV19 and TRBJ1-6; D unclear. V was shortened by 1 base and J by 0 bases, with 4 bases between the two germline ends. CDR3 size: 15 residues. Germline assignment: CDR1 LNHDA and CDR2 SQIVND (reference sequence). CDR3 coding DNA: TGTGCCAGTAGTATAGGGAGCTCCTATAATTCACCCCTCCACTTT. It encodes CASSIGSSYNSPLHF.

The chain links TRBV7-9 to TRBJ1-1, with TRBD1 matching 7 bases. The CDR3 has 17 amino acids. With 5 bases clipped from V and 4 bases from J, the junction kept 16 bases outside the gene matches. Germline lookup yields CDR1 SEHNR and CDR2 FQNEAQ (reference sequence). In DNA, the CDR3 is TGTGCCAGCAGCCAGGGGACAGTGACGCTCCAGGGCACTGAAGCTTTCTTT. Translated: CASSQGTVTLQGTEAFF.

This clone appeared a single time. The chain carries TRBV6-5 and TRBJ1-5; possible D gene TRBD1, 6 bases. This CDR3 region has 15 residues. Trimming cost V 6 bases and J 1 base, with 13 bases left between them. CDR1 is MNHEY, CDR2 SVGAGI, per germline. The CDR3 nucleotides are TGTGCCAGCAGGATTGGGACACTCAGCAATCAGCCCCAGCATTTT. Protein sequence: CASRIGTLSNQPQHF.

CDR3 coding DNA: TGCGCCAGCAGCCAATTGGAGCGCGAGGGCAATGAGCAGTTCTTC. This codes for CASSQLEREGNEQFF. The chain joins TRBV4-1 to TRBJ2-1, with TRBD2 as a possible D gene (5 bases). The CDR3 runs to 15 residues. Trimming cost V 2 bases and J 6 bases, with 14 bases left between them. The germline V gene has CDR1 MGHRA and CDR2 YSYEKL.

The chain is built from TRBV6-1 and TRBJ1-5, with TRBD1 matching over 8 bases. With V trimmed by 4 bases and J by 0 bases, 8 bases remained unmatched. This CDR3 is 17 amino acids long. Germline CDR1 MNHNS, CDR2 SASEGT. CDR3 bases: TGTGCCAGCAGTGGGGGGACAGGCTTTTTTAGCAATCAGCCCCAGCATTTT. This gives the protein CASSGGTGFFSNQPQHF.

CDR3 sequence: CASSLAGRDTEAFF. Here the CDR3 DNA reads TGTGCCAGCAGCTTGGCAGGGAGGGACACTGAAGCTTTCTTT. The chain links TRBV7-3 to TRBJ1-1, with TRBD1 as a possible D gene (5 bases). Germline lookup yields CDR1 SGHTA and CDR2 FQGTGA. V was shortened by 3 bases and J by 3 bases, with 11 bases between the two germline ends. This CDR3 has 14 residues.

J is TRBJ2-1 and V is TRBV27; 8 nucleotides agree with TRBD1. Per germline, CDR1 MNHEY and CDR2 SMNVEV (reference sequence). The length of the CDR3 is 13 residues. V lost 5 bases, J lost 6 bases, and 3 bases stayed unmatched. CDR3 bases: TGTGCCAGCAGTCGGACAGGGCCCAATGAGCAGTTCTTC. It encodes CASSRTGPNEQFF.

This clone was seen more than once but under ten times. The V and J genes are TRBV28 and TRBJ1-5; TRBD1 matches at 11 bases. Trimming removed 6 bases from V and 4 bases from J; junction bases left unmatched: 8. Per the germline V gene, CDR1 is MDHEN and CDR2 is SYDVKM. The CDR3 is 16 amino acids. The CDR3 DNA sequence: TGTGCCAGCAGATCGACCGGGACAGGGGGAAATCAGCCCCAGCATTTT. This encodes CASRSTGTGGNQPQHF.

This chain uses TRBV11-2 with TRBJ2-7; TRBD1 is a possible D gene (7 bases). Germline V CDR1 and CDR2: SGHAT, FQNNGV. The CDR3 totals 15 residues. V lost 6 bases and J 0 bases, leaving 15 bases between the germline ends. CDR3 region: CASSSTEGASYEQYF. Written as DNA, the CDR3 is TGTGCCAGCAGTTCGACGGAGGGGGCCTCCTACGAGCAGTACTTC.

The chain recombines TRBV5-6 with TRBJ2-7; TRBD1 is a possible D gene (6 bases). The V gene's germline CDR1 is SGHDT and CDR2 YYEEEE. Trimming pared 4 bases from V and 4 bases from J, leaving 15 bases between. This CDR3 has 14 amino acids. CDR3 nucleotide sequence: TGTGCCAGCAGCGCGCAGGGGAATCTATACGAGCAGTACGTC. Translating it yields CASSAQGNLYEQYV.

V gene TRBV4-1 combines with J gene TRBJ2-3; 10 bases are shared with TRBD1. The germline V gene encodes CDR1 MGHRA and CDR2 YSYEKL. Trimming removed 6 bases from V and 1 base from J; junction bases left unmatched: 13. CDR3 length: 18 residues. The CDR3 bases are TGCGCCAGCAGTCAACTCCCCCTGACAGGGGGCCGCACAGATACGCAGTATTTT. This translates into CASSQLPLTGGRTDTQYF.

In its sample, this clone ranks as medium-sized. The chain couples TRBV5-8 to TRBJ2-7, with TRBD2 matching 13 bases. The CDR3 is 15 residues long. Germline-derived CDR1 and CDR2 are SGHTS and YDEGEE. With V trimmed by 6 bases and J by 2 bases, 5 bases remained unmatched. The CDR3: CASNKLAGGTYEQYV. For the CDR3, the DNA is TGTGCCAGCAACAAACTAGCGGGAGGGACCTACGAGCAGTACGTC.

V gene TRBV14 combines with J gene TRBJ1-1; D remains ambiguous. This CDR3 is built from 13 residues. V was clipped by 1 base and J by 5 bases, with 8 bases between them. Germline V gene data show CDR1 as SGHDN and CDR2 as FVKESK. The CDR3 loop is CASSQVRGTEAFF. The DNA of the CDR3 is TGTGCCAGCAGCCAAGTGAGAGGGACTGAAGCTTTCTTT.

This chain joins TRBV6-1 and TRBJ2-7; 9 nucleotides agree with TRBD1. The CDR3 runs 15 residues. Germline V CDR1 and CDR2: MNHNS, SASEGT. With 2 bases clipped from V and 4 bases from J, the junction kept 6 bases outside the gene matches. The CDR3 region has the DNA TGTGCCAGCAGTGAATTGGGGACAGGGCTATACGAGCAGTACGTC. It encodes CASSELGTGLYEQYV.

The rearrangement links TRBV21-1 to TRBJ1-5. TRBV21-1 is marked as a pseudogene. The CDR3 length is 18 residues. The CDR3 nucleotides read TGTGCCAGCAGCAAGGTCGGCTTCGGGGTTACTAGCAATCAGCCCCAGCATTTT. This gives the protein CASSKVGFGVTSNQPQHF.

This rearrangement joins TRBV2 to TRBJ1-5, with D uncertain. Germline loops: CDR1 SNHLY, CDR2 FYNNEI. V was trimmed by 7 bases and J by 0 bases, leaving 10 bases between them. There are 14 residues in the CDR3. The CDR3 DNA follows: TGTGCCAGCAACGGAGGGATTAGCAATCAGCCCCAGCATTTT. Translated, it gives CASNGGISNQPQHF.

The V and J genes are TRBV5-1 and TRBJ1-1; D gene unclear. The V end was cut by 0 bases, the J end by 6 bases, with 12 bases between. This CDR3 spans 14 amino acids. Germline V gene sequence: CDR1 SGHRS, CDR2 YFSETQ. The CDR3 spells CASSLASDGAEAFF. Written as DNA, the CDR3 is TGCGCCAGCAGCTTGGCCTCCGACGGGGCTGAAGCTTTCTTT.

This clone was seen once. V is TRBV7-6 and J is TRBJ2-2; 7 positions match TRBD1. Germline values: CDR1 SGHVS, CDR2 FNYEAQ. The ends lost 3 bases at V and 4 bases at J; junction bases unmatched: 8. The CDR3 has 16 residues. CDR3 sequence: CASSLEQGRSTGELFF. The CDR3 DNA reads as TGTGCCAGCAGCTTGGAACAGGGGCGTAGCACCGGGGAGCTGTTTTTT.

The chain has TRBV6-5 and TRBJ1-5, with 9 bases lining up with TRBD1. The V segment lost 6 bases and the J segment 7 bases; nucleotides outside the gene matches: 4. The CDR3 runs 13 residues. Germline V gene sequence: CDR1 MNHEY, CDR2 SVGAGI. The CDR3, as DNA: TGTGCCAGCAGGGGACAGGGAGGGCAGCCCCAGCATTTT. It is translated as CASRGQGGQPQHF.

To note about this clone: Other DNA sequences in this sample translate to the same CDR3. J is TRBJ1-6 and V is TRBV14, with a weak D call TRBD1 (5 bases). The CDR3 sequence is 14 residues long. Trimming cost V 4 bases and J 7 bases, with 11 bases left between them. In germline, CDR1 is SGHDN, CDR2 FVKESK. CDR3 sequence (DNA): TGTGCCAGCAGCCGGGACTTAAGGAATTCACCCCTCCACTTT. Protein: CASSRDLRNSPLHF.